This T cell receptor (beta chain) emerged from a study of regulatory T cells in long-lasting Graves disease. Time point: persistent/refractory GD, antithyroid drugs over 5 years with positive TRAb. PBMC RNA was the source of the TCR library. Diagnosing Graves' disease relied on the American Thyroid Association guidelines. According to the study, TCR beta libraries were built with iRepertoire HTBI primers and CDR3-region Arm-PCR. TCRdb reprocessed the multiplex PCR reads via MiXCR and lists one record per CDR3 protein. The sample lists 350,000 to 450,000 distinct CDR3 sequences; around 20% were seen once. Ten or more counts support this clonotype. Its antigen is unknown. Study conclusions and caveats: TRBV28, TRBJ1-2 and TRBJ2-5 were segments that persistent disease favored. Persistent Graves' patients possessed reduced TCR diversity relative to recently diagnosed ones. Having only a small sample size may have limited accuracy.

This CDR3 region has 19 residues. Unmatched junction bases numbered 14, after V lost 0 bases and J lost 1 base. Germline V gene lookup returns CDR1 MNHEY and CDR2 SVGAGI. This clonotype originated in a female donor with Graves disease. Here the sequenced sample was peripheral blood mononuclear cells (PBMCs), taken when the disease was refractory, from a patient treated with antithyroid drugs. The chain combines TRBV6-5 with TRBJ2-7; the match to TRBD1 covers 8 bases. The CDR3 nucleotides read TGTGCCAGCAGTTACTCTCCTGGACAGGGTACAGTGGTATCCTACGAGCAGTACTTC. It codes for CASSYSPGQGTVVSYEQYF.